One sample yielded the 29 T cell receptor beta chains listed below, sequenced in a study of immune evolution from preneoplasia to lung adenocarcinoma. Libraries were prepared by immunoSEQ multiplex PCR; TCRdb keeps only in-frame clonotypes and omits some of them. Among about 41,000 clones listed, 65% to 80% were seen once. The sample taken for sequencing was FFPE invasive lung adenocarcinoma tissue. These receptors all come from a person between 60 and 70 years old with lung adenocarcinoma.

CDR3 region: CASAYQGGTRAYNEQFF. The CDR3, as DNA: TGTGCCAGCGCCTACCAGGGCGGGACGAGGGCCTACAATGAGCAGTTCTTC. V usage is TRBV28 and J usage is TRBJ2-1, with D possibly TRBD2 on 6 matching bases. The germline V and J ends were trimmed by 8 bases and 2 bases, with 22 bases remaining between them. In germline, CDR1 is MDHEN, CDR2 SYDVKM. The CDR3 totals 17 residues.

The chain uses TRBV5-6 and TRBJ2-4; D gene unclear. V lost 4 bases and J lost 3, with 11 bases in between. This CDR3 spans 14 amino acids. Germline values: CDR1 SGHDT, CDR2 YYEEEE. The DNA of the CDR3 is TGTGCCAGCAGCCCGACGGGCGGCAAAAACATTCAGTACTTC. It encodes CASSPTGGKNIQYF.

V is TRBV7-2 and J is TRBJ1-5; D might be TRBD1 (5 bases). CDR1 and CDR2 (germline): SGHTA, FQGNSA. Between the trimmed V and J ends, which lost 5 bases and 6 bases, there was a span of 17 bases. CDR3 length: 15 amino acids. CDR3 sequence: CASSQLGGGGQPQHF. DNA for the CDR3: TGTGCCAGCAGCCAACTGGGGGGAGGAGGTCAGCCCCAGCATTTT.

The V gene is TRBV2, the J gene TRBJ2-5, with D possibly TRBD2 on 5 matching bases. The ends were cut back, 7 bases at V and 5 bases at J, with 11 bases in the middle. CDR3 size: 12 residues. Germline loops: CDR1 SNHLY, CDR2 FYNNEI. The CDR3 reads CASKEEAETQYF. The CDR3 region has the DNA TGTGCCAGCAAGGAGGAAGCGGAGACCCAGTACTTC.

A few counts support this clone. The gene calls are TRBV11-2 and TRBJ1-2; D possibly corresponds to TRBD1 (6 bases). CDR1 is SGHAT, CDR2 FQNNGV, per germline. The CDR3 sequence is 15 residues long. The ends were cut back, 2 bases at V and 6 bases at J, with 16 bases in the middle. In DNA, the CDR3 is TGTGCCAGCAGCTTAAAGGACAGCGGGAGGGATGGCTACACCTTC. It yields the protein CASSLKDSGRDGYTF. Based on the CDR3 plus reference TRBV11-2 and TRBJ1-2, the full variable domain is EAGVAQSPRYKIIEKRQSVAFWCNPISGHATLYWYQQILGQGPKLLIQFQNNGVVDDSQLPKDRFSAERLKGVDSTLKIQPAKLEDSAVYLCASSLKDSGRDGYTFGSGTRLTVV.

This rearrangement joins TRBV7-8 to TRBJ1-1; D may be TRBD1 (5 bases). Trimming removed 1 base at V and 1 base at J, with 10 bases between. Germline CDR1 and CDR2: SGHVS and FQNEAQ. The length of the CDR3 is 15 residues. CDR3 sequence (DNA): TGTGCCAGCAGCTTAGTAGGGGCTTGGAACACTGAAGCTTTCTTT. It encodes CASSLVGAWNTEAFF.

With respect to this clone: Other DNA sequences of this sample code for an identical CDR3. V usage is TRBV30 and J usage is TRBJ1-3; D unclear. Germline V lookup: CDR1 GTSNPN, CDR2 SVGIG (reference sequence). The CDR3 has 12 amino acids. Trimming removed 4 bases from V and 1 base from J, with 5 bases in between. Written as DNA, the CDR3 is TGTGCCTGGAAAAGGTCTGGAAACACCATATATTTT. Translation: CAWKRSGNTIYF.

This sequence joins TRBV11-3 and TRBJ2-7; D gene unclear. The germline gives CDR1 SGHNT, CDR2 YENEEA. The CDR3 covers 15 residues. V was clipped by 1 base and J by 2 bases, with 12 bases between them. The CDR3 loop is CASSLGASITYEQYF. In nucleotides, the CDR3 is TGTGCCAGCAGCTTAGGGGCCTCGATAACCTACGAGCAGTACTTC.

The chain carries TRBV30 and TRBJ2-3; no clear D. V was clipped by 2 bases and J by 4 bases, with 4 bases between them. The CDR3 sequence is 11 residues long. CDR1 GTSNPN and CDR2 SVGIG come from the germline V gene (reference sequence). The CDR3 region has the DNA TGTGCCTGGAGTCAATCAGATACGCAGTATTTT. It translates to CAWSQSDTQYF.

The gene calls are TRBV6-5 and TRBJ2-7; D not certain. The ends were cut back, 0 bases at V and 2 bases at J, with 14 bases in the middle. The germline gives CDR1 MNHEY, CDR2 SVGAGI. This CDR3 region has 16 residues. CDR3 sequence reads: CASSYSSNRPPYEQYF. The CDR3 DNA reads as TGTGCCAGCAGTTACTCGAGTAACCGTCCTCCCTACGAGCAGTACTTC.

This clone came up once. J is TRBJ1-2 and V is TRBV28; D gene uncertain. V was trimmed by 5 bases and J by 5 bases, leaving 9 bases between them. Germline CDR1 and CDR2: MDHEN and SYDVKM. CDR3 length: 12 residues. The CDR3 sequence: CASSLHRYGYTF. As DNA, the CDR3 is TGTGCCAGCAGTCTACACCGGTATGGCTACACCTTC.

This chain connects TRBV19 to TRBJ1-2; D unresolved. Trimming stripped 3 bases from V and 6 bases from J, with 11 bases between. This CDR3 spans 13 amino acids. Germline CDR1 reads LNHDA; CDR2 reads SQIVND (reference sequence). The CDR3 nucleotides are TGTGCCAGTAGTATTAAAACTGGCCATGGCTACACCTTC. It translates to CASSIKTGHGYTF.

V and J are TRBV7-8 and TRBJ2-7, with 8 bases identical to TRBD1. Germline loops: CDR1 SGHVS, CDR2 FQNEAQ. V gave up 5 bases and J gave up 0 bases; unmatched junction bases: 3. The CDR3 is made up of 14 amino acids. The CDR3 DNA reads as TGTGCCAGCAGCGCAGGGGGCCTCTCCTACGAGCAGTACTTC. This translates into CASSAGGLSYEQYF.

The chain combines TRBV19 with TRBJ2-3; D uncertain. The ends were cut back, 5 bases at V and 4 bases at J, with 10 bases in the middle. This CDR3 contains 13 residues. CDR1 LNHDA and CDR2 SQIVND come from the germline V gene (reference sequence). The CDR3 sequence is CASSAQAADTQYF. The CDR3, as DNA: TGTGCCAGTAGTGCCCAGGCTGCAGATACGCAGTATTTT.

The DNA for the CDR3 is TGTGCCAGCAGTGAAAGGGACAGGATACAAGAGACCCAGTACTTC. It codes for CASSERDRIQETQYF. The chain has TRBV6-1 and TRBJ2-5; 8 positions agree with TRBD1. Germline values: CDR1 MNHNS, CDR2 SASEGT. The CDR3 runs 15 residues. V was pared by 2 bases and J by 2 bases, with 4 bases of the junction left unmatched.

This clone was counted a few times. The rearrangement links TRBV5-1 to TRBJ2-2, with 8 bases that match TRBD1. Germline CDR1 reads SGHRS; CDR2 reads YFSETQ. The CDR3 contains 16 residues. Trimming removed 4 bases from V and 5 bases from J; junction bases left unmatched: 10. The CDR3 loop reads CASSPGRTGWTGELFF. The CDR3 nucleotides are TGCGCCAGCAGCCCGGGGCGGACAGGGTGGACCGGGGAGCTGTTTTTT.

V usage is TRBV5-1 and J usage is TRBJ2-5; no clear D gene. In germline, CDR1 is SGHRS, CDR2 YFSETQ. The CDR3 runs 12 residues. The V gene lost 4 bases and the J gene lost 5 bases, with 9 bases spanning the gap. The CDR3 protein is CASSTGGETQYF. DNA for the CDR3: TGCGCCAGCAGCACGGGTGGGGAGACCCAGTACTTC.

The J gene is TRBJ2-3, the V gene TRBV6-1, with D tentatively TRBD1 (6 bases). Trimming took off 6 bases at V and 6 bases at J, with 16 bases between the two ends. Germline CDR1 is MNHNS and CDR2 is SASEGT. CDR3 length: 14 residues. CDR3 sequence (DNA): TGTGCCAGCAGCCGGACAGATCCCCCCGATACGCAGTATTTT. Encoded protein: CASSRTDPPDTQYF.

The CDR3 reads CSGGLADEQYF. In DNA form, the CDR3 reads TGCAGCGGAGGACTAGCAGACGAGCAGTACTTC. The genes are TRBV29-1 and TRBJ2-7; the match to TRBD2 covers 8 bases. Germline trimming cut 7 bases from V and 5 bases from J; bases unmatched to any gene: 4. Germline V gives CDR1 SQVTM, CDR2 ANQGSEA. This CDR3 contains 11 residues.

This sequence joins TRBV19 and TRBJ2-2, with D maybe TRBD1 (6 bases). The V gene lost 4 bases and the J gene lost 4 bases, with 10 bases spanning the gap. The CDR3 sequence is 14 residues long. Germline V gene data show CDR1 as LNHDA and CDR2 as SQIVND (reference sequence). CDR3 residues: CASSTGDSTGELFF. For the CDR3, the DNA is TGTGCCAGTAGTACAGGGGATAGCACCGGGGAGCTGTTTTTT.

The rearrangement links TRBV7-6 to TRBJ2-3; 12 nucleotides match TRBD2. Germline values: CDR1 SGHVS, CDR2 FNYEAQ. V shed 4 bases and J 2 bases; nucleotides not matched to a gene: 10. The CDR3 contains 18 residues. DNA of the CDR3: TGTGCCAGCAGCTCTCAACCGGGACTAGCGGGCCTCACAGATACGCAGTATTTT. Amino acid sequence: CASSSQPGLAGLTDTQYF.

The rearrangement uses TRBV10-3 and TRBJ2-3, with TRBD2 as a possible D gene (6 bases). The CDR3 extends over 17 amino acids. Germline V lookup: CDR1 ENHRY, CDR2 SYGVKD. The V end was cut by 5 bases, the J end by 0 bases, with 18 bases between. CDR3: CAISIGRVGTSTDTQYF. DNA for the CDR3: TGTGCCATCAGTATCGGCAGGGTGGGGACTAGCACAGATACGCAGTATTTT.

This sequence joins TRBV7-9 and TRBJ2-5; 9 bases map to TRBD1. The CDR3 runs to 15 residues. Per germline, CDR1 SEHNR and CDR2 FQNEAQ (reference sequence). Germline trimming cut 5 bases from V and 6 bases from J; bases unmatched to any gene: 10. The CDR3 loop reads CASSDRDRVRQTQYF. CDR3 coding DNA: TGTGCCAGCAGCGACCGGGACAGGGTACGGCAGACCCAGTACTTC.

The chain is built from TRBV7-2 and TRBJ2-3; 9 nucleotides align to TRBD2. The V and J ends lost 4 bases and 2 bases, in that order; junction bases with no gene match: 7. Germline V gene data show CDR1 as SGHTA and CDR2 as FQGNSA. CDR3 size: 16 residues. The CDR3 sequence: CASSSGTSRDTDTQYF. CDR3 in DNA: TGTGCCAGCAGCTCTGGGACTAGCCGAGACACAGATACGCAGTATTTT.

V usage is TRBV30 and J usage is TRBJ1-1; D is uncertain. Germline loops: CDR1 GTSNPN, CDR2 SVGIG (reference sequence). The CDR3 spans 13 residues. Trimming cost V 0 bases and J 6 bases, with 11 bases left between them. CDR3: CAWSVHLRPEAFF. CDR3 sequence (DNA): TGTGCCTGGAGTGTACATCTTAGGCCTGAAGCTTTCTTT.

In its sample, this clone was seen once. The chain is built from TRBV7-2 and TRBJ2-3, with D uncertain. The CDR3 runs to 17 residues. Germline-derived CDR1 and CDR2 are SGHTA and FQGNSA. V lost 5 bases and J 0 bases, leaving 18 bases between the germline ends. This CDR3 is CASSPLIFLTSTDTQYF. DNA for the CDR3: TGTGCCAGCAGCCCGCTTATTTTCCTAACTAGCACAGATACGCAGTATTTT. Full variable domain (remainder filled in from reference TRBV7-2 and TRBJ2-3): GAGVSQSPSNKVTEKGKDVELRCDPISGHTALYWYRQSLGQGLEFLIYFQGNSAPDKSGLPSDRFSAERTGGSVSTLTIQRTQQEDSAVYLCASSPLIFLTSTDTQYFGPGTRLTVL.

This clone was detected only once. The CDR3 reads CASQAGARVDEQYF. For the CDR3, the DNA is TGTGCCAGCCAGGCAGGCGCACGCGTGGACGAGCAGTACTTC. This chain links TRBV7-9 with TRBJ2-7; no clear D. V was pared by 8 bases and J by 5 bases, with 19 bases between. The CDR3 is 14 residues long. Looked up from germline, CDR1 is SEHNR and CDR2 is FQNEAQ (reference sequence).

The chain uses TRBV7-7 and TRBJ2-5; 7 bases are shared with TRBD1. The junction had 1 base not matched to a gene; V was cut back by 5 bases and J by 1 base. CDR1 is SSHAT, CDR2 FNYEAQ, per germline (reference sequence). The CDR3 is 13 residues long. CDR3 protein: CASSGDSQETQYF. DNA of the CDR3: TGTGCCAGCAGCGGGGACAGCCAAGAGACCCAGTACTTC.

This clone is a singleton in its sample. The chain is built from TRBV18 and TRBJ1-1; tentatively, D is TRBD1 (6 bases). Trimming removed 6 bases from V and 6 bases from J, with 17 bases in between. The CDR3 totals 14 residues. In germline, CDR1 is KGHSH, CDR2 LQKENI. The chain's CDR3 is CASSLKGGNSEAFF. Here the CDR3 DNA reads TGTGCCAGCTCCCTCAAAGGGGGGAATTCTGAAGCTTTCTTT.